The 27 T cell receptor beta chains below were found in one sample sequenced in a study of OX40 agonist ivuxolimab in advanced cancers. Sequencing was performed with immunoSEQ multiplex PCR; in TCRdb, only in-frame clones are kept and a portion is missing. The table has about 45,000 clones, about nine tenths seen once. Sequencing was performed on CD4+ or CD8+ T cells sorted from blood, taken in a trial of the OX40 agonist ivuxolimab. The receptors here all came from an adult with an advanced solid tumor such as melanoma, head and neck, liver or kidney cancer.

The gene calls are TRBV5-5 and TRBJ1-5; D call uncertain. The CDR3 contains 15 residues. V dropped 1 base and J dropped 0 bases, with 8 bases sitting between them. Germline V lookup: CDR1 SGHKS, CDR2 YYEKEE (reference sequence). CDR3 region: CASSLLGDSNQPQHF. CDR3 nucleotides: TGTGCCAGCAGCTTGTTAGGAGATAGCAATCAGCCCCAGCATTTT.

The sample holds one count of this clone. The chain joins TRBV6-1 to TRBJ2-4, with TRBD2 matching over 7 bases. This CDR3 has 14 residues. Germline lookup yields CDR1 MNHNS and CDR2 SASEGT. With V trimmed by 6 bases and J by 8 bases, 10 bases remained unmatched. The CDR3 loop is CASSQKRSGDIQYF. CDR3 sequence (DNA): TGTGCCAGCAGCCAAAAGCGAAGCGGGGACATTCAGTACTTC.

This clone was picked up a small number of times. The DNA for the CDR3 is TGTGCCAGCAGCCAAGATCGGGTAGGTCAGCCCCAGCATTTT. It specifies CASSQDRVGQPQHF. This chain links TRBV4-2 with TRBJ1-5; D remains unclear. The CDR3 loop spans 14 amino acids. The germline gives CDR1 LGHNA, CDR2 YNFKEQ. With 0 bases removed from V and 6 bases from J, the gap between germline ends came to 9 bases.

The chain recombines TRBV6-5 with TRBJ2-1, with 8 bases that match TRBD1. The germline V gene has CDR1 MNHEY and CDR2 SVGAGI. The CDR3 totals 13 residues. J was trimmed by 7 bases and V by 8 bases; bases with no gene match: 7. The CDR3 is CASWPGGRNEQFF. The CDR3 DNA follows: TGTGCCAGCTGGCCAGGGGGCCGAAATGAGCAGTTCTTC.

In DNA form, the CDR3 reads TGCGCCAGCAGCCCGACTAGCGGGGGACCTCGAGAGCAGTACTTC. This gives the protein CASSPTSGGPREQYF. The rearrangement links TRBV5-1 to TRBJ2-7; the match to TRBD2 covers 12 bases. The germline gives CDR1 SGHRS, CDR2 YFSETQ. V shed 4 bases, J shed 7 bases, and the junction held 9 bases outside the gene matches. The CDR3 consists of 15 residues.

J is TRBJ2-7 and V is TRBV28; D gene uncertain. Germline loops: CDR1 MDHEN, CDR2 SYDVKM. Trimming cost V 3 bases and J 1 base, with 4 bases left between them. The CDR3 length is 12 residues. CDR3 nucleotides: TGTGCCAGCAGTTTCCAATCCTACGAGCAGTACTTC. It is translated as CASSFQSYEQYF.

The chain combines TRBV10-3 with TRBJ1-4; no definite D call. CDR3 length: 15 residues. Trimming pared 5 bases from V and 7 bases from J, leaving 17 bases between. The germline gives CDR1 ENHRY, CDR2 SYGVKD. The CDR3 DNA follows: TGTGCCATCAGTAATGGTCCGGGTGGAAGTGAAAAACTGTTTTTT. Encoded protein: CAISNGPGGSEKLFF.

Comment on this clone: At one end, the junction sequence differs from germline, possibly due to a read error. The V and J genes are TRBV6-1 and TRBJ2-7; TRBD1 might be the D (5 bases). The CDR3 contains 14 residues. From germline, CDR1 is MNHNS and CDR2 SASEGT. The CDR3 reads CASSLDRLSYKQYF. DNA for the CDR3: TGTGCCAGCAGCTTAGACAGACTCTCCTACAAGCAGTACTTC.

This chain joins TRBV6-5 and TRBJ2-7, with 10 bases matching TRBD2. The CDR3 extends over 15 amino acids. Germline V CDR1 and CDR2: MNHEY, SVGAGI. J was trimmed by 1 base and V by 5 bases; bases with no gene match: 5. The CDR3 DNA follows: TGTGCCAGCAGTAAGCCTAGCGGGAGTTCCTACGAGCAGTACTTC. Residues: CASSKPSGSSYEQYF.

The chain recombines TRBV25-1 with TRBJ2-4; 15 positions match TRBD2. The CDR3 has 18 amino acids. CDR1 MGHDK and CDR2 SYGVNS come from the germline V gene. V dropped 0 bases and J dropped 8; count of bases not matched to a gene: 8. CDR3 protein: CASSEYSGLAGGGDIQYF. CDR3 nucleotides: TGTGCCAGCAGTGAATATAGCGGACTAGCGGGAGGGGGGGACATTCAGTACTTC. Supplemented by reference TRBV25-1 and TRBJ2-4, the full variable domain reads EADIYQTPRYLVIGTGKKITLECSQTMGHDKMYWYQQDPGMELHLIHYSYGVNSTEKGDLSSESTVSRIRTEHFPLTLESARPSHTSQYLCASSEYSGLAGGGDIQYFGAGTRLSVL.

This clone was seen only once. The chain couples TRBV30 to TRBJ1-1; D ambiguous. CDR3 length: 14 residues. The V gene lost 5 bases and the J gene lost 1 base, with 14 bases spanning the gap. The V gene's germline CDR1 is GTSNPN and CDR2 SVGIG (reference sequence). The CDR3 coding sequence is TGTGCCTGGGGTGATAATGCATGGAACACTGAAGCTTTCTTT. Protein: CAWGDNAWNTEAFF. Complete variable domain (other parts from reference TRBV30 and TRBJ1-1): SQTIHQWPATLVQPVGSPLSLECTVEGTSNPNLYWYRQAAGRGLQLLFYSVGIGQISSEVPQNLSASRPQDRQFILSSKKLLLSDSGFYLCAWGDNAWNTEAFFGQGTRLTVV.

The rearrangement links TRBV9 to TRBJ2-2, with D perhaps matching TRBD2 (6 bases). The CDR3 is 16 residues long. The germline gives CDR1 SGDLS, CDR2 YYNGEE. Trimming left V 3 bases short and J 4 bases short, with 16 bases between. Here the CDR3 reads CASSDGSGASTGELFF. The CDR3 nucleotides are TGTGCCAGCAGCGACGGGAGCGGCGCAAGCACCGGGGAGCTGTTTTTT.

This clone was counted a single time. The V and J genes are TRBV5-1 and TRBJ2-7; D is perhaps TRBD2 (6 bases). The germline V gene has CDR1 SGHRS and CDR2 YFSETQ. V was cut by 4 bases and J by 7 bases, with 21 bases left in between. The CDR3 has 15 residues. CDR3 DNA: TGCGCCAGCAGCCCCGGGGGTGGAGGTCTGGAGGAGCAGTACTTC. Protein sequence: CASSPGGGGLEEQYF.

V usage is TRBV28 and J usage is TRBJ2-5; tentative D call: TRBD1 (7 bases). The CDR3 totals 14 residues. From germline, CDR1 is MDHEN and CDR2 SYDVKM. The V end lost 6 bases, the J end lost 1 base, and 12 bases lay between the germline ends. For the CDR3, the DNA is TGTGCCAGCAGCCCAGGGGGGATCCAAGAGACCCAGTACTTC. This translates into CASSPGGIQETQYF.

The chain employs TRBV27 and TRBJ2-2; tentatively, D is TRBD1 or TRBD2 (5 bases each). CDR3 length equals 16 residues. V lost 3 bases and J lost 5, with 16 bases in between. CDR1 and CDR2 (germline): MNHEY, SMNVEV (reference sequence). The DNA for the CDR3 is TGTGCCAGCAGTTTGTTTGGGGGAGCCGGTACCGGGGAGCTGTTTTTT. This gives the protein CASSLFGGAGTGELFF.

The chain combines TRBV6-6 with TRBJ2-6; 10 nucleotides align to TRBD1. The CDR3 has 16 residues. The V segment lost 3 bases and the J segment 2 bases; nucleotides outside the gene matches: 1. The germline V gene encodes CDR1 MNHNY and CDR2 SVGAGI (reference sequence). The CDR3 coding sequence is TGTGCCAGCAGTTATGGGACAGGGGCTGGGGCCAACGTCCTGACTTTC. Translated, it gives CASSYGTGAGANVLTF.

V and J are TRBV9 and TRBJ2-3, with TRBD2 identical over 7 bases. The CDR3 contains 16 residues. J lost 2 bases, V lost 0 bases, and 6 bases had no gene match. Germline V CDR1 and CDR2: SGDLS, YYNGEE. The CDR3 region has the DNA TGTGCCAGCAGCGTAGGGGGTAGCGGGTTCACAGATACGCAGTATTTT. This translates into CASSVGGSGFTDTQYF.

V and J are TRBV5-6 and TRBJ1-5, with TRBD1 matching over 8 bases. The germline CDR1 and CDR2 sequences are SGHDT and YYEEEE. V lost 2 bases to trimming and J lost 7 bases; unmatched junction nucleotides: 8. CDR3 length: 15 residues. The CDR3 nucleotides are TGTGCCAGCAGCTTAAACAGGGGGACAATGCAGCCCCAGCATTTT. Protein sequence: CASSLNRGTMQPQHF.

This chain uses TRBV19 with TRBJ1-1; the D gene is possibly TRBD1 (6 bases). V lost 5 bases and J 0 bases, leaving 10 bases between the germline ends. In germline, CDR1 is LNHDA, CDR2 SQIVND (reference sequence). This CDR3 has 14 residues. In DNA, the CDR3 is TGTGCCAGTAGTCCCACAGGGTTGAACACTGAAGCTTTCTTT. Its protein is CASSPTGLNTEAFF.

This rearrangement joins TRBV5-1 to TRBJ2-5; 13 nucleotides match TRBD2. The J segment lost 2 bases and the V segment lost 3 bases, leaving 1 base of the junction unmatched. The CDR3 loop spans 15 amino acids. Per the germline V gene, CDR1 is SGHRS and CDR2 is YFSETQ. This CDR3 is CASSWGLAGQETQYF. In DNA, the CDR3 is TGCGCCAGCAGCTGGGGACTAGCGGGACAAGAGACCCAGTACTTC. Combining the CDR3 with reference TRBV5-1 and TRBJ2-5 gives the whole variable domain KAGVTQTPRYLIKTRGQQVTLSCSPISGHRSVSWYQQTPGQGLQFLFEYFSETQRNKGNFPGRFSGRQFSNSRSEMNVSTLELGDSALYLCASSWGLAGQETQYFGPGTRLLVL.

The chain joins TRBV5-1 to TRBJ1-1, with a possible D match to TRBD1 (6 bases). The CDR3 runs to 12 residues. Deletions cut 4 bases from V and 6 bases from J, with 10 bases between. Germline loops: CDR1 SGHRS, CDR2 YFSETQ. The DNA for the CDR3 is TGCGCCAGCAGCCCCGAGGGGGCTGAAGCTTTCTTT. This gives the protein CASSPEGAEAFF.

CDR3 amino acids: CSVGQSSGNTIYF. CDR3 nucleotide sequence: TGCAGCGTAGGACAGTCCTCTGGAAACACCATATATTTT. The rearrangement links TRBV29-1 to TRBJ1-3, with D possibly TRBD1 on 6 matching bases. Deletions cut 6 bases from V and 0 bases from J, with 9 bases between. CDR3 length: 13 amino acids. Germline lookup yields CDR1 SQVTM and CDR2 ANQGSEA.

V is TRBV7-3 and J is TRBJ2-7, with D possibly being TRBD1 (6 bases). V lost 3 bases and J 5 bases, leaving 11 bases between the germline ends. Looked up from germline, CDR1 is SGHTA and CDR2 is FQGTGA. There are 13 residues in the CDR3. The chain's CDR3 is CASSLAGAHEQYF. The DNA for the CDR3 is TGTGCCAGCAGCTTGGCAGGGGCCCACGAGCAGTACTTC.

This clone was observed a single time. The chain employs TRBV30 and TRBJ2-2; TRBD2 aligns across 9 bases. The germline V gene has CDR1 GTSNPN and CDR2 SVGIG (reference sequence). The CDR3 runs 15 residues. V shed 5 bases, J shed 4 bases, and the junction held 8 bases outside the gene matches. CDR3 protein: CAWSTTSGFTGELFF. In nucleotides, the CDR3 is TGTGCCTGGTCGACAACTAGCGGGTTCACCGGGGAGCTGTTTTTT. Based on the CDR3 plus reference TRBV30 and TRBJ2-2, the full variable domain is SQTIHQWPATLVQPVGSPLSLECTVEGTSNPNLYWYRQAAGRGLQLLFYSVGIGQISSEVPQNLSASRPQDRQFILSSKKLLLSDSGFYLCAWSTTSGFTGELFFGEGSRLTVL.

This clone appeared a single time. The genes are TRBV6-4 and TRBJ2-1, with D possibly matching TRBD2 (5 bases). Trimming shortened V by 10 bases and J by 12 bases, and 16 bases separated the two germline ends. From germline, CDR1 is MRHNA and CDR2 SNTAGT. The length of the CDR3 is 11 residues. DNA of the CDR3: TGTGCCACCTCAGGAGGCCTACGGCAGTTCTTC. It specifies CATSGGLRQFF.

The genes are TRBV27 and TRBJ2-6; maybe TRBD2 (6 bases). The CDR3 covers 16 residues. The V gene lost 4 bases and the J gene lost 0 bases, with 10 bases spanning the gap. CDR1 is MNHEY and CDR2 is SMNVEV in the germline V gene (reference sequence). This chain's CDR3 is CASSSGLLSGANVLTF. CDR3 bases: TGTGCCAGCAGTTCGGGACTGCTCTCTGGGGCCAACGTCCTGACTTTC.

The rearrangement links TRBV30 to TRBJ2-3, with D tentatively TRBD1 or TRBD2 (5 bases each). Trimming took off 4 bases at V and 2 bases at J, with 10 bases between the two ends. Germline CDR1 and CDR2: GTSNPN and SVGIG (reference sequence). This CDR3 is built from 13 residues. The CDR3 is CAWNRGHTDTQYF. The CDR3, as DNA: TGTGCCTGGAATCGGGGCCACACAGATACGCAGTATTTT.